Listed here is a single T cell receptor beta chain. This entry comes from a study of blood T cell repertoires in COVID-19. The wider study: Samples came from the United States, Italy and Spain, spanning acute and convalescent COVID-19.

Original processing methods: Amplification of reference gene primers was used by the study to estimate nucleated cell counts. Profiled with immunoSEQ multiplex PCR; TCRdb holds only in-frame clones, not every one. The DNA was the basis for D and trimming; V, J and clone size are from that table. The table lists 100,000 or so clones, just over 90% of them singletons. Germline lookup yields CDR1 LGHNA and CDR2 YNFKEQ. Trimming removed 0 bases at V and 4 bases at J, with 10 bases between. The CDR3 length is 14 residues. The gene calls are TRBV4-2 and TRBJ2-7; D call uncertain. Sequenced sample: peripheral blood. This clonotype was sampled from a woman between 50 and 59 years old in a cohort sampled during active COVID-19. Written as DNA, the CDR3 is TGTGCCAGCAGCCAAGATCTCGCGGTGTACGAGCAGTACTTC. It is translated as CASSQDLAVYEQYF.